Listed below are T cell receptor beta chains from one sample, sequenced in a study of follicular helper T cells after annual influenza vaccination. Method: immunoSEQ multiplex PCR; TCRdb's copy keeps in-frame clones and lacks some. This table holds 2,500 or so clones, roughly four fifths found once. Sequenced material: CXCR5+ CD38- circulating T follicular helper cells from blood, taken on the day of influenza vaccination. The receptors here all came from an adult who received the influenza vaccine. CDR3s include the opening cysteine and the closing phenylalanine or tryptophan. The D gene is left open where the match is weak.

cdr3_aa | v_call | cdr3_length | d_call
CASSPRTSGGDTQYF | TRBV5-1 | 15 | TRBD2
CASSQRLDQETQYF | TRBV5-5 | 14 | .
CASSLTQDSYEQYF | TRBV5-1 | 14 | .
CASSSSSGGGTGELFF | TRBV7-9 | 16 | TRBD2
CASSLGREIRGYTF | TRBV5-4 | 14 | .
CASSTDGTGVRGAFF | TRBV19 | 15 | TRBD1
CASNLRRGRRDTQYF | TRBV6-5 | 15 | .
CASSPGTGIQPQHF | TRBV7-6 | 14 | TRBD1
CASSPGLSQETQYF | TRBV18 | 14 | .
CASSRVRGDGYGYTF | TRBV7-9 | 15 | .
CASSLMGAPYGYTF | TRBV7-9 | 14 | .
CASSLVGGRAYNEQFF | TRBV5-4 | 16 | TRBD2
CASPPGTSTYNEQFF | TRBV28 | 15 | TRBD2
CASSLVGQPQHF | TRBV7-2 | 12 | .
CASSPLRGDGYTF | TRBV6-5 | 13 | .
CSASPPHTQYF | TRBV20-1 | 11 | .
CATAFGYEQYF | TRBV2 | 11 | .